This T cell receptor (beta chain) emerged from a study of T cell responses to AZD1222 COVID-19 vaccine. Turning to this clone: Its antigen is undetermined.

Whether given at about 4 or about 12 weeks, second doses were pooled. Profiled with immunoSEQ multiplex PCR; TCRdb holds only in-frame clones, not every one. The sample contains 250,000 to 300,000 clones, about 94% of which appear only once. Findings and caveats of the study: Most donors were white British and more were female, and clonal diversity was possibly underestimated. Spike was spanned by vaccine-associated CD4 TCRs, which were dominant at 160-218 and 743-854.

The CDR3 runs 15 residues. Germline V gene sequence: CDR1 MNHEY, CDR2 SMNVEV (reference sequence). V dropped 6 bases and J dropped 5; count of bases not matched to a gene: 12. This receptor was taken from an adult who received the AZD1222 COVID-19 vaccine. The chain carries TRBV27 and TRBJ2-7; 8 bases are shared with TRBD2. The sample in question was peripheral blood, obtained 28 days after the second AZD1222 dose. DNA for the CDR3: TGTGCCAGCAGCCCCCAGCGGGAGAAGCATAACGAGCAGTACTTC. Protein sequence: CASSPQREKHNEQYF.